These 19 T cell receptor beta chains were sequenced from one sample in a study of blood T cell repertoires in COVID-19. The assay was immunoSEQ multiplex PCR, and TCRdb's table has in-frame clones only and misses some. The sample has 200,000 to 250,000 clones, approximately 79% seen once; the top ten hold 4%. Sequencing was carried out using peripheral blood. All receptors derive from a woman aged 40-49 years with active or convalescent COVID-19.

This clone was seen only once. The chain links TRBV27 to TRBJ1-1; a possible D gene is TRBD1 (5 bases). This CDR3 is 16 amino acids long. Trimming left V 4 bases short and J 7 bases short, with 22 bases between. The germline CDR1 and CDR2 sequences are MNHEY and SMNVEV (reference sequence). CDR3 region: CASSSPRNGRGIEAFF. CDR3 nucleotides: TGTGCCAGCAGTTCGCCCAGGAATGGAAGGGGAATTGAAGCTTTCTTT.

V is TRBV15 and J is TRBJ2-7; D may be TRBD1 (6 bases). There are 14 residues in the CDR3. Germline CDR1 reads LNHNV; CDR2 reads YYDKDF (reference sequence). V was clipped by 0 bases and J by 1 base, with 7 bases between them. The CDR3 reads CATSRDTGSYEQYF. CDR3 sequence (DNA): TGTGCCACCAGCAGAGATACAGGGTCCTACGAGCAGTACTTC. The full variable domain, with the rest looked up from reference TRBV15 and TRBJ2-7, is DAMVIQNPRYQVTQFGKPVTLSCSQTLNHNVMYWYQQKSSQAPKLLFHYYDKDFNNEADTPDNFQSRRPNTSFCFLDIRSPGLGDTAMYLCATSRDTGSYEQYFGPGTRLTVT.

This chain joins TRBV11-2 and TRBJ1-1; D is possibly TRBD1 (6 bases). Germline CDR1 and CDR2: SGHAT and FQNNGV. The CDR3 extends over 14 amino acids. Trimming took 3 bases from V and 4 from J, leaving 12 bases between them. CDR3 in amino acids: CASSLDSQSTEAFF. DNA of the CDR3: TGTGCCAGCAGCTTGGACAGTCAGAGCACTGAAGCTTTCTTT.

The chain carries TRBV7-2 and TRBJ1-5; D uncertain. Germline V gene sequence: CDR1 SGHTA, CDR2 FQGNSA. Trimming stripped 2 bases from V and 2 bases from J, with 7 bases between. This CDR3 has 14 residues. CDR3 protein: CASSLFQGNQPQHF. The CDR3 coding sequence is TGTGCCAGCAGCTTATTTCAGGGCAATCAGCCCCAGCATTTT. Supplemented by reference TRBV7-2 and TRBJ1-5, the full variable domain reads GAGVSQSPSNKVTEKGKDVELRCDPISGHTALYWYRQSLGQGLEFLIYFQGNSAPDKSGLPSDRFSAERTGGSVSTLTIQRTQQEDSAVYLCASSLFQGNQPQHFGDGTRLSIL.

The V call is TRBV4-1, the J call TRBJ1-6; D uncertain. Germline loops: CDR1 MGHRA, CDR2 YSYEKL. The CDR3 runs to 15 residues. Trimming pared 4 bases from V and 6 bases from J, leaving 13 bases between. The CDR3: CASSRAGSRNSPLHF. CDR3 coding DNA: TGCGCCAGCAGCCGGGCGGGCAGCCGTAATTCACCCCTCCACTTT.

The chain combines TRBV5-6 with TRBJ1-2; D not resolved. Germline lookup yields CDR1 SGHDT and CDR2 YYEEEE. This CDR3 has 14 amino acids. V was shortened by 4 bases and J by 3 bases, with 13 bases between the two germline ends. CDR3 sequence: CASSRRRGDYGYTF. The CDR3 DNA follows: TGTGCCAGCAGCCGTAGGCGCGGGGACTATGGCTACACCTTC.

CDR3 in DNA: TGTGCCAGCAGCCCGACAGGGGGCGAATCCTACGAGCAGTACTTC. It encodes CASSPTGGESYEQYF. This chain joins TRBV5-4 and TRBJ2-7; TRBD1 agrees at 10 bases. CDR3 length equals 15 residues. With 4 bases clipped from V and 1 base from J, the junction kept 5 bases outside the gene matches. The germline CDR1 and CDR2 sequences are SGHNT and YYREEE (reference sequence).

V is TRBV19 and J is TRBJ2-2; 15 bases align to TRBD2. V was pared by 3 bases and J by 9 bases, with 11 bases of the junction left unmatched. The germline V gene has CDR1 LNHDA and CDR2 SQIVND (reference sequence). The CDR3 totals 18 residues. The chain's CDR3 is CASSMPGTSGGSSRELFF. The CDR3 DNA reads TGTGCCAGTAGTATGCCCGGGACTAGCGGGGGGTCCTCCCGGGAGCTGTTTTTT.

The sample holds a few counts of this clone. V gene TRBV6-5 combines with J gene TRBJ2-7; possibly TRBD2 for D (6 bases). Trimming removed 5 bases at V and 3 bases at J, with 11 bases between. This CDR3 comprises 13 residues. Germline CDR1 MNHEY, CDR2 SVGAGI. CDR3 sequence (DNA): TGTGCCAGCAGTACCCGGGAGAGCTACGAGCAGTACGTC. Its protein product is CASSTRESYEQYV.

As DNA, the CDR3 is TGCGCCAGCAGCTTGAGCGGGGGGGCCACGGAGACCCAGTACTTC. Amino acid sequence: CASSLSGGATETQYF. The chain links TRBV5-1 to TRBJ2-5; TRBD2 matches at 10 bases. The CDR3 sequence is 15 residues long. Unmatched junction bases numbered 5, after V lost 1 base and J lost 5 bases. CDR1 is SGHRS, CDR2 YFSETQ, per germline.

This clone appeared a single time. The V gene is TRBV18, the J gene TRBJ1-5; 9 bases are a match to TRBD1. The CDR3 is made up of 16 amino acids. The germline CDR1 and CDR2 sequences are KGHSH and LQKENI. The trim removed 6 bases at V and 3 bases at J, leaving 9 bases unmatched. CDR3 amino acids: CASSLSGTGNNQPQHF. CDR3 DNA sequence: TGTGCCAGCTCCTTATCCGGGACAGGGAACAATCAGCCCCAGCATTTT.

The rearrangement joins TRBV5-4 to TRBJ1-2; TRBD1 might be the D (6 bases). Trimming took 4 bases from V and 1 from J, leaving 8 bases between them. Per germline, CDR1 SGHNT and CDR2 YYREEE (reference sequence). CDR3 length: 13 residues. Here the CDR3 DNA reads TGTGCCAGCAGCCCGGACAGTAACTATGGCTACACCTTC. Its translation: CASSPDSNYGYTF.

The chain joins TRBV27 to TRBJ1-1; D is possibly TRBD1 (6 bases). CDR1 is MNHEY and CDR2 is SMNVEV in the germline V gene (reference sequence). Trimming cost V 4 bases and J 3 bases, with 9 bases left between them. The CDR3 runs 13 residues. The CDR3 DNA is TGTGCCAGCAGTTCAGGGGCGGACACTGAAGCTTTCTTT. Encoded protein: CASSSGADTEAFF.

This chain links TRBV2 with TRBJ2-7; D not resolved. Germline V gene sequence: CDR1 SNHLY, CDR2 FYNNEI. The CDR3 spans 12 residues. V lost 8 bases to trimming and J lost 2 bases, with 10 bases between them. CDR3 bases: TGTGCCAGCGGCAGTTTGGCCTACGAGCAGTACTTC. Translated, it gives CASGSLAYEQYF.

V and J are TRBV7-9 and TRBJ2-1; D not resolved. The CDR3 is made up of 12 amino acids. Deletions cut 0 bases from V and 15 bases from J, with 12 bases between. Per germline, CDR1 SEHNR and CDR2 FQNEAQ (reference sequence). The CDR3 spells CASSLANLDLFF. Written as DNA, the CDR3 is TGTGCCAGCAGCTTAGCGAACCTAGACTTGTTCTTC.

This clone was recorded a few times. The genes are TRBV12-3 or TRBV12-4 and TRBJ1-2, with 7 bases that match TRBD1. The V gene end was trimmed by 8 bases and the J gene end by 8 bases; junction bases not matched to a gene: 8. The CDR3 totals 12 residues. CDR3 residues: CASLTGTGGYTF. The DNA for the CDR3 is TGTGCCAGCCTGACAGGGACTGGCGGCTACACCTTC.

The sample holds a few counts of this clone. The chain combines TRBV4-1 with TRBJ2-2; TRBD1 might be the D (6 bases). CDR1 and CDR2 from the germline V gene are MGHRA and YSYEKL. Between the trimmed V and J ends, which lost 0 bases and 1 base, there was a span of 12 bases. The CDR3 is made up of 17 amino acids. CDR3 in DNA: TGCGCCAGCAGCCAAGATAGGGGGAGTGTGAACACCGGGGAGCTGTTTTTT. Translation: CASSQDRGSVNTGELFF.

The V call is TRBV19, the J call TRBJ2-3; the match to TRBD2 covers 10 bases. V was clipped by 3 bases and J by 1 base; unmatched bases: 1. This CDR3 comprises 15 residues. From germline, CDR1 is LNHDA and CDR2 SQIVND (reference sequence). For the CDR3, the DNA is TGTGCCAGTAGTATGCTAGCGGGGGGCACAGATACGCAGTATTTT. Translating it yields CASSMLAGGTDTQYF.

The CDR3, as DNA: TGTGCCAGCAGTGCACGCCGACAGACGGGTCTCGAGCAGTACTTC. This encodes CASSARRQTGLEQYF. V and J are TRBV27 and TRBJ2-7; maybe TRBD1 (5 bases). With 5 bases removed from V and 6 bases from J, the gap between germline ends came to 20 bases. CDR1 and CDR2 from the germline V gene are MNHEY and SMNVEV (reference sequence). The CDR3 has 15 amino acids.